The sample holds one count of the clone carrying this T cell receptor (beta chain). The sample is drawn from a study of blood T cell repertoires in COVID-19. The protocol was immunoSEQ multiplex PCR, while the TCRdb copy is restricted to in-frame clones and leaves out a portion. The data hold roughly 30,000 clones, with about 72% observed a single time. The CDR3 length is 14 residues. CDR1 and CDR2 (germline): SNHLY, FYNNEI. The V and J ends lost 6 bases and 0 bases respectively, with 9 bases between them. Sequences were obtained from peripheral blood. The gene calls are TRBV2 and TRBJ1-3, with D unclear. The receptor's source is a woman aged 60-75 years with acute or convalescent COVID-19. The CDR3 loop reads CASRSAYSGNTIYF. Written as DNA, the CDR3 is TGTGCCAGCAGATCAGCGTACTCTGGAAACACCATATATTTT. The full variable domain, with the rest looked up from reference TRBV2 and TRBJ1-3, is EPEVTQTPSHQVTQMGQEVILRCVPISNHLYFYWYRQILGQKVEFLVSFYNNEISEKSEIFDDQFSVERPDGSNFTLKIRSTKLEDSAMYFCASRSAYSGNTIYFGEGSWLTVV.